These 11 T cell receptor beta chains were sequenced from one sample in a study of CD8 T cells in ankylosing spondylitis. The study's findings and limits: Ankylosing spondylitis blood appeared to be characterized by a TCR beta motif of several highly homologous variants.

In TCRdb, the 5' RACE reads were re-called with MiXCR into one record per CDR3 protein. The data show a few hundred thousand distinct CDR3 sequences, 12% seen once. What these receptors recognize is not known. Sequenced: blood, either unsorted or a sorted T cell fraction (not recorded which). These receptors were collected from a male donor with ankylosing spondylitis.

The V call is TRBV27, the J call TRBJ2-1, with D possibly matching TRBD2 (6 bases). CDR1 and CDR2 from the germline V gene are MNHEY and SMNVEV (reference sequence). The CDR3 sequence is 14 residues long. Between the trimmed V and J ends, which lost 7 bases and 7 bases, there was a span of 17 bases. DNA of the CDR3: TGTGCCAGCACGGGGTGGGCGGGAAAAAATGAGCAGTTCTTC. As protein: CASTGWAGKNEQFF.

The table lists this clonotype with a few counts. The DNA of the CDR3 is TGTGCCAGCAGCCCCCTTCCTGGGATTTATGAAAAACTGTTTTTT. Protein product: CASSPLPGIYEKLFF. J is TRBJ1-4 and V is TRBV27; D unclear. Germline V gives CDR1 MNHEY, CDR2 SMNVEV (reference sequence). The CDR3 extends over 15 amino acids. V was trimmed by 6 bases and J by 6 bases, leaving 17 bases between them.

This chain links TRBV7-9 with TRBJ2-3; TRBD2 matches at 7 bases. This CDR3 contains 15 residues. Trimming removed 2 bases from V and 14 bases from J; junction bases left unmatched: 16. Germline loops: CDR1 SEHNR, CDR2 FQNEAQ (reference sequence). The CDR3 nucleotides read TGTGCCAGCAGCTTATCTTGGCGGGAGACCGAAAACCGGTATTTT. Its translation: CASSLSWRETENRYF.

The gene calls are TRBV12-3 or TRBV12-4 and TRBJ2-2; a possible D gene is TRBD2 (6 bases). The V end was cut by 6 bases, the J end by 6 bases, with 11 bases between. The CDR3 is 13 residues long. CDR3 DNA: TGTGCCAGCAGGCGAGGAGGGGCCGGGGAGCTGTTTTTT. Translated: CASRRGGAGELFF.

This chain joins TRBV11-2 and TRBJ2-3; 7 positions match TRBD2. Germline lookup yields CDR1 SGHAT and CDR2 FQNNGV. There are 14 residues in the CDR3. The V segment lost 7 bases and the J segment 2 bases; nucleotides outside the gene matches: 6. CDR3 nucleotide sequence: TGTGCCAGCATCCGGGACTACTACACAGATACGCAGTATTTT. This gives the protein CASIRDYYTDTQYF.

The J gene is TRBJ1-2, the V gene TRBV7-8; a possible D gene is TRBD1 (6 bases). The CDR3 runs 13 residues. V gave up 5 bases and J gave up 4 bases, with 11 bases separating them. Germline CDR1 and CDR2: SGHVS and FQNEAQ. The CDR3 here is CASSHGQTYGYTF. The CDR3 DNA sequence: TGTGCCAGCAGCCATGGACAGACCTATGGCTACACCTTC.

In its sample, this clonotype was seen many times. V and J are TRBV20-1 and TRBJ1-5; the D gene is possibly TRBD1 (5 bases). Trimming left V 3 bases short and J 7 bases short, with 16 bases between. The CDR3 spans 14 residues. CDR1 DFQATT and CDR2 SNEGSKA come from the germline V gene (reference sequence). DNA for the CDR3: TGCAGTGCTAGGCCGGGAGGGGAGATACAGCCCCAGCATTTT. Its translation: CSARPGGEIQPQHF.

V and J are TRBV21-1 and TRBJ1-5; the table's D call TRBD1 went unverified against the DNA. TRBV21-1 is shown as a pseudogene. The CDR3 consists of 17 residues. CDR3 in amino acids: CASSLPTGWFGNQPQHF. The DNA of the CDR3 is TGTGCCAGCAGCCTACCGACAGGGTGGTTCGGCAATCAGCCCCAGCATTTT.

CDR3 sequence reads: CATSDQLGMDTQYF. The CDR3 DNA is TGTGCCACCAGTGACCAACTCGGGATGGATACGCAGTATTTT. This chain uses TRBV24-1 with TRBJ2-3, with a weak D call TRBD2 (5 bases). The CDR3 spans 14 residues. V gave up 4 bases and J gave up 6 bases, with 13 bases separating them. Germline CDR1 is KGHDR and CDR2 is SFDVKD.

This clonotype has ten or more counts. The chain couples TRBV5-1 to TRBJ1-1; 8 bases align to TRBD1. This CDR3 comprises 16 residues. The germline CDR1 and CDR2 sequences are SGHRS and YFSETQ. Germline trimming cut 2 bases from V and 0 bases from J; bases unmatched to any gene: 6. The CDR3 region is CASSFSTGAMNTEAFF. DNA of the CDR3: TGCGCCAGCAGCTTTTCGACAGGGGCCATGAACACTGAAGCTTTCTTT.

This clonotype appeared many times. V usage is TRBV4-1 and J usage is TRBJ2-1; no firm D call. V shed 3 bases and J shed 6 bases, with 9 bases lying between them. CDR1 is MGHRA and CDR2 is YSYEKL in the germline V gene. The CDR3 contains 13 residues. The CDR3 DNA reads as TGCGCCAGCAGCCAGGCAATTACCAATGAGCAGTTCTTC. Amino acids: CASSQAITNEQFF.